The entry that follows covers one T cell receptor beta chain sequence. Antigen specificity is unknown. This sample was taken from a study of cytomegalovirus exposure and HLA in healthy donors. Study outcomes and limitations: Donors were assumed by presence/absence analyses to have roughly uniform sequencing depth. Prior analysis indicated that the majority of TCR beta V segments exhibited productivity approximately 87% or approximately 30% of the time. By HLA locus, TCR association rates varied in a later analysis, with DRB1 showing the most and HLA-C the fewest.

Use of 60 Vbeta and 13 Jbeta primers characterized the PCR. Method: immunoSEQ multiplex PCR; TCRdb's copy keeps in-frame clones and lacks some. The sample lists roughly 100,000 clones, 60% to 80% occurring once. CDR1 is MNHNS, CDR2 SASEGT, per germline. With V trimmed by 7 bases and J by 5 bases, 5 bases remained unmatched. This CDR3 contains 15 residues. The chain employs TRBV6-1 and TRBJ2-1; 13 bases are a match to TRBD2. The receptor comes from a man aged 60-69 years in good health and CMV-seronegative. The sample taken for sequencing was PBMCs. CDR3: CASTTTSGGNNEQFF. For the CDR3, the DNA is TGTGCCAGCACCACGACTAGCGGGGGGAACAATGAGCAGTTCTTC.